The 18 T cell receptor beta chains listed next were all sequenced from one sample in a study of T-cell reconstitution after alpha-beta-depleted transplantation in children. Unique molecular identifiers were incorporated during preparation of the TCRbeta library. TCRdb redid the calling of the PCR reads with MiXCR, one entry per CDR3 protein. Among about 980,000 distinct CDR3 sequences listed, under 30% were seen once. Sequencing used PBMCs, mostly from graft donor cells, obtained 360 days after TCRalphabeta/CD19-depleted stem cell transplant. These receptors were taken from a boy under two years old who had a stem cell transplant for SCID, so the T cells may come from the graft donor.

The sample holds a few counts of this clonotype. The V and J genes are TRBV16 and TRBJ1-2, with 7 bases aligning to TRBD1. The junction had 8 bases not matched to a gene; V was cut back by 0 bases and J by 7 bases. Germline V lookup: CDR1 KGHSY, CDR2 FQNENV. The length of the CDR3 is 15 residues. The CDR3 protein is CASSQSLQGSFGYTF. The DNA of the CDR3 is TGTGCCAGCAGCCAATCCTTACAGGGGTCGTTTGGCTACACCTTC.

This sequence joins TRBV29-1 and TRBJ2-7; tentative D call: TRBD2 (5 bases). There are 13 residues in the CDR3. CDR1 is SQVTM, CDR2 ANQGSEA, per germline. V was trimmed by 7 bases and J by 0 bases, leaving 13 bases between them. The CDR3 here is CSAYTGSSYEQYF. CDR3 sequence (DNA): TGCAGCGCCTATACGGGGAGCTCCTACGAGCAGTACTTC.

This clonotype has just a few counts. The rearrangement links TRBV7-2 to TRBJ2-1, with D possibly being TRBD2 (6 bases). From germline, CDR1 is SGHTA and CDR2 FQGNSA. The ends were cut back, 6 bases at V and 0 bases at J, with 15 bases in the middle. The CDR3 runs to 16 residues. This CDR3 is CASRRDSLSSYNEQFF. In nucleotides, the CDR3 is TGTGCCAGCAGGCGGGACTCCCTCAGCTCCTACAATGAGCAGTTCTTC.

The rearrangement joins TRBV6-5 to TRBJ2-3, with 9 bases lining up with TRBD1. Germline-derived CDR1 and CDR2 are MNHEY and SVGAGI. The junction had 11 bases not matched to a gene; V was cut back by 2 bases and J by 5 bases. The length of the CDR3 is 17 residues. Here the CDR3 reads CASSYTRTGASRDTQYF. Here the CDR3 DNA reads TGTGCCAGCAGTTACACCAGGACAGGGGCGAGCCGAGATACGCAGTATTTT.

This clonotype was counted once. This chain uses TRBV18 with TRBJ2-7; D may correspond to TRBD1 or TRBD2 (6 bases each). CDR1 KGHSH and CDR2 LQKENI come from the germline V gene. The CDR3 has 15 residues. V shed 2 bases and J shed 5 bases, with 16 bases lying between them. The CDR3 region has the DNA TGTGCCAGCTCACCAGATGTCGGGGGCTTAGACGAGCAGTACTTC. Amino acid sequence: CASSPDVGGLDEQYF.

The chain employs TRBV2 and TRBJ2-5; tentative D call: TRBD2 (6 bases). V dropped 5 bases and J dropped 1 base, with 11 bases sitting between them. Looked up from germline, CDR1 is SNHLY and CDR2 is FYNNEI. The CDR3 spans 14 residues. In DNA form, the CDR3 reads TGTGCCAGCAGTACCGGGGGTTTCCAAGAGACCCAGTACTTC. It translates to CASSTGGFQETQYF.

The chain carries TRBV29-1 and TRBJ2-2, with a possible D match to TRBD1 (6 bases). V was trimmed by 1 base and J by 6 bases, leaving 15 bases between them. Germline V gene lookup returns CDR1 SQVTM and CDR2 ANQGSEA. The CDR3 length is 15 residues. The CDR3 DNA is TGCAGCGTTGAAGCGGAAATACAGGGAGCCGGGGAGCTGTTTTTT. It is translated as CSVEAEIQGAGELFF.

The table lists this clonotype with many counts. The V and J genes are TRBV25-1 and TRBJ2-3; D gene unclear. Germline lookup yields CDR1 MGHDK and CDR2 SYGVNS. Trimming removed 8 bases at V and 2 bases at J, with 17 bases between. The CDR3 consists of 15 residues. The CDR3 spells CASSKTLSLTDTQYF. The CDR3 bases are TGTGCCAGCTCAAAGACCCTGAGCCTCACAGATACGCAGTATTTT.

This clonotype was counted a few times. The V call is TRBV5-6, the J call TRBJ2-7; tentatively, D is TRBD2 (6 bases). V gave up 7 bases and J gave up 2 bases, with 19 bases separating them. This CDR3 comprises 15 residues. From germline, CDR1 is SGHDT and CDR2 YYEEEE. CDR3 protein: CASRIGGPLTYEQYF. For the CDR3, the DNA is TGTGCCAGCCGGATCGGGGGACCGCTAACCTACGAGCAGTACTTC.

This rearrangement joins TRBV20-1 to TRBJ2-1; D remains ambiguous. Between the trimmed V and J ends, which lost 1 base and 8 bases, there was a span of 3 bases. This CDR3 spans 10 amino acids. The V gene's germline CDR1 is DFQATT and CDR2 SNEGSKA (reference sequence). CDR3 nucleotides: TGCAGTGCTAGAGGATATGAGCAGTTCTTC. It is translated as CSARGYEQFF.

The chain carries TRBV20-1 and TRBJ1-1, with 11 bases aligning to TRBD1. The CDR3 consists of 14 residues. The ends lost 6 bases at V and 3 bases at J; junction bases unmatched: 6. Germline values: CDR1 DFQATT, CDR2 SNEGSKA (reference sequence). This CDR3 is CSARTGGMDTEAFF. CDR3 in DNA: TGCAGTGCCCGGACAGGGGGCATGGACACTGAAGCTTTCTTT.

The rearrangement links TRBV5-6 to TRBJ1-1; no firm D call. This CDR3 has 16 residues. V was clipped by 4 bases and J by 1 base, with 17 bases between them. Per germline, CDR1 SGHDT and CDR2 YYEEEE. In DNA form, the CDR3 reads TGTGCCAGCAGCCCATGGACCCGAACCCCGAACACTGAAGCTTTCTTT. Amino acid sequence: CASSPWTRTPNTEAFF.

The chain joins TRBV2 to TRBJ2-5; D may be TRBD2 (6 bases). V was clipped by 0 bases and J by 0 bases, with 11 bases between them. This CDR3 is built from 16 residues. The germline gives CDR1 SNHLY, CDR2 FYNNEI. The CDR3 reads CASSEAGTQYQETQYF. The CDR3 bases are TGTGCCAGCAGTGAAGCCGGGACTCAGTACCAAGAGACCCAGTACTTC.

The chain has TRBV24-1 and TRBJ1-2; D uncertain. Germline CDR1 and CDR2: KGHDR and SFDVKD. CDR3 length: 12 amino acids. Trimming took off 4 bases at V and 4 bases at J, with 6 bases between the two ends. The CDR3 region is CATSDGPYGYTF. The DNA for the CDR3 is TGTGCCACCAGTGACGGACCCTATGGCTACACCTTC.

This rearrangement joins TRBV12-3 or TRBV12-4 to TRBJ2-1; 8 bases are a match to TRBD1. The J segment lost 10 bases and the V segment lost 6 bases, leaving 14 bases of the junction unmatched. There are 15 residues in the CDR3. CDR3 in amino acids: CASSHGDRLVGEQFF. The CDR3 coding sequence is TGTGCCAGCAGCCATGGGGACAGGCTCGTTGGGGAGCAGTTCTTC.

This clonotype showed up just a few times. The V gene is TRBV5-1, the J gene TRBJ1-5; D is possibly TRBD1 (6 bases). V was trimmed by 0 bases and J by 3 bases, leaving 13 bases between them. Germline CDR1 and CDR2: SGHRS and YFSETQ. The CDR3 spans 16 residues. The CDR3 spells CASSLVPGAVNQPQHF. The CDR3 coding sequence is TGCGCCAGCAGCTTGGTGCCGGGGGCGGTCAATCAGCCCCAGCATTTT.

The chain recombines TRBV18 with TRBJ1-1; D uncertain. CDR1 and CDR2 (germline): KGHSH, LQKENI. The CDR3 contains 14 residues. Trimming took 1 base from V and 2 from J, leaving 8 bases between them. CDR3 DNA sequence: TGTGCCAGCTCACCACAGCCGGGTAACACTGAAGCTTTCTTT. Its protein product is CASSPQPGNTEAFF.

The chain is built from TRBV7-8 and TRBJ2-2; D remains unclear. The germline V gene encodes CDR1 SGHVS and CDR2 FQNEAQ. Trimming removed 5 bases at V and 0 bases at J, with 16 bases between. The CDR3 has 17 residues. The CDR3 reads CASSLPYAQANTGELFF. The CDR3 bases are TGTGCCAGCAGCCTACCTTATGCGCAGGCGAACACCGGGGAGCTGTTTTTT.